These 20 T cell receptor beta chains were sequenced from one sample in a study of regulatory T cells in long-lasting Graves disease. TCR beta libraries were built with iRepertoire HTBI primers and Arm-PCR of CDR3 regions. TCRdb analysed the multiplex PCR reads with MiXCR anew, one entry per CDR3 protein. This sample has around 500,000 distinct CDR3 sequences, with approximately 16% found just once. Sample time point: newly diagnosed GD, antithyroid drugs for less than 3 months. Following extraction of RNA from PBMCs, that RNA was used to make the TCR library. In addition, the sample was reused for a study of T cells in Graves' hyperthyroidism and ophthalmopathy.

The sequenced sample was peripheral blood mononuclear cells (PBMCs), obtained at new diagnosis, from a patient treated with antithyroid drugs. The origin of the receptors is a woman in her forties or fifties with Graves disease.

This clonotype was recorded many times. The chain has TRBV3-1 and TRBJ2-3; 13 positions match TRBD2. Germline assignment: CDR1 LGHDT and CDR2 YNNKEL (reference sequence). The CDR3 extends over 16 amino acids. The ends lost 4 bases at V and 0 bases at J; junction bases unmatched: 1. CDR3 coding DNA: TGTGCCAGCAGCCGGACTAGCGGGGGTAGCACAGATACGCAGTATTTT. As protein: CASSRTSGGSTDTQYF.

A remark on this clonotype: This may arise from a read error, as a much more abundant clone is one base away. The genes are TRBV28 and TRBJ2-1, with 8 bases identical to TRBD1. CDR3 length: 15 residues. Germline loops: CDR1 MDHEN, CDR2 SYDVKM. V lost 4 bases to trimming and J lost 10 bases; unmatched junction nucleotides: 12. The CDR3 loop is CASSSTWTGIHEQFF. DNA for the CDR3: TGTGCCAGCAGTTCTACTTGGACAGGGATCCACGAGCAGTTCTTC.

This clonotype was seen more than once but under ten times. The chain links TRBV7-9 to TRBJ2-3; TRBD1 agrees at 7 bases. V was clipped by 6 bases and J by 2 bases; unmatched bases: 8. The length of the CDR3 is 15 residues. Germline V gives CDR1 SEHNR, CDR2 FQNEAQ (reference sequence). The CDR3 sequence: CASSRGRVVTDTQYF. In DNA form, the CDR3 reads TGTGCCAGCAGTAGGGGGCGCGTTGTCACAGATACGCAGTATTTT.

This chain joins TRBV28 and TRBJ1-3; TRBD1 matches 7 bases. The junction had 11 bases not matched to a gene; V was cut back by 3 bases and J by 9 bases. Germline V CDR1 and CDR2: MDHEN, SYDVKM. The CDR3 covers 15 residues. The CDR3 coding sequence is TGTGCCAGCAGTTTTACAGGGGCATACCGGGGCACCATATATTTT. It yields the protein CASSFTGAYRGTIYF.

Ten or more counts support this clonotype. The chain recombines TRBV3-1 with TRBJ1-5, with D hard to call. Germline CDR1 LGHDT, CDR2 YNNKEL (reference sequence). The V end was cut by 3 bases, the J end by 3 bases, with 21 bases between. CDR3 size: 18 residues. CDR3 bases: TGTGCCAGCAGCCATCACGATGGCCGAGGAAGCTTCAATCAGCCCCAGCATTTT. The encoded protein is CASSHHDGRGSFNQPQHF. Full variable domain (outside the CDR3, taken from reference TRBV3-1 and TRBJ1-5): DTAVSQTPKYLVTQMGNDKSIKCEQNLGHDTMYWYKQDSKKFLKIMFSYNNKELIINETVPNRFSPKSPDKAHLNLHINSLELGDSAVYFCASSHHDGRGSFNQPQHFGDGTRLSIL.

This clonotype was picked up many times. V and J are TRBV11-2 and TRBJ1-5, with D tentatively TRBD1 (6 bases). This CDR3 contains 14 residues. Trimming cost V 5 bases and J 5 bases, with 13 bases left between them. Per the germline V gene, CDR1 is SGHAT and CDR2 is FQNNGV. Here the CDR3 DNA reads TGTGCCAGCAGCGTCGGAGGGGGGGATCAGCCCCAGCATTTT. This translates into CASSVGGGDQPQHF.

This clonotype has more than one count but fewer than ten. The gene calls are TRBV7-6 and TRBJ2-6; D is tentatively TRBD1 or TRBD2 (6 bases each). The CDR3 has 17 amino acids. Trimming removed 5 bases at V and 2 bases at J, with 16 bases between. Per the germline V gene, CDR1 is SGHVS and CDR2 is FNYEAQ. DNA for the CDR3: TGTGCCAGCAGCCCGCTGGGGGGCCCAGCTGGGGCCAACGTCCTGACTTTC. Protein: CASSPLGGPAGANVLTF.

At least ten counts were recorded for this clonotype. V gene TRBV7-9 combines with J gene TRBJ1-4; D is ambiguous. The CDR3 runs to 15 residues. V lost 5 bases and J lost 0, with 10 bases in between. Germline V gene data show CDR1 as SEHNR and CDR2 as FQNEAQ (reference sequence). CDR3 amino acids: CASSPTPATNEKLFF. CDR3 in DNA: TGTGCCAGCAGCCCGACACCTGCAACTAATGAAAAACTGTTTTTT.

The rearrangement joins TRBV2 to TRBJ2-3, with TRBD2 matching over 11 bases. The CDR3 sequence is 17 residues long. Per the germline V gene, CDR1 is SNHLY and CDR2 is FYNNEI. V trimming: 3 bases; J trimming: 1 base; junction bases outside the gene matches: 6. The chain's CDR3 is CASSDFKLAGGTDTQYF. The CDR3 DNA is TGTGCCAGCAGTGACTTCAAACTAGCGGGGGGCACAGATACGCAGTATTTT.

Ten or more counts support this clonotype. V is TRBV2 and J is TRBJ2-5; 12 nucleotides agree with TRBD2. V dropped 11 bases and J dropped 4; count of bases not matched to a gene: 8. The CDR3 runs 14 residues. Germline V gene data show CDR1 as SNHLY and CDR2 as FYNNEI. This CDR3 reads CAGNLAGGLETQYF. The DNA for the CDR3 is TGTGCCGGCAATCTAGCGGGGGGGCTAGAGACCCAGTACTTC.

The CDR3 sequence is CASSLGAGGPNSNQPQHF. DNA of the CDR3: TGTGCCAGCAGCTTGGGGGCGGGGGGACCAAACTCCAATCAGCCCCAGCATTTT. The J gene is TRBJ1-5, the V gene TRBV5-6, with D possibly matching TRBD1 (5 bases). The V end lost 0 bases, the J end lost 3 bases, and 19 bases lay between the germline ends. The CDR3 consists of 18 residues. Germline CDR1 SGHDT, CDR2 YYEEEE.

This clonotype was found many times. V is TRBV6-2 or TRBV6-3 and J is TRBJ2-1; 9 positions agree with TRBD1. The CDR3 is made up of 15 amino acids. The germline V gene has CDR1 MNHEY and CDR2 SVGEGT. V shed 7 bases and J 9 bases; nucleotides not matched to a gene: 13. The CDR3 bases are TGTGCCAGCACCCTTGGGGTACAGGGGGCAATTGAGCAGTTCTTC. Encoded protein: CASTLGVQGAIEQFF.

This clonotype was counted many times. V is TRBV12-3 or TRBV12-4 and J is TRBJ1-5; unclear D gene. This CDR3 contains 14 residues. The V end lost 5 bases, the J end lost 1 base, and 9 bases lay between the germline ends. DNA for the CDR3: TGTGCCAGCAGTACCATGAGGAGCAATCAGCCCCAGCATTTT. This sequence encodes CASSTMRSNQPQHF.

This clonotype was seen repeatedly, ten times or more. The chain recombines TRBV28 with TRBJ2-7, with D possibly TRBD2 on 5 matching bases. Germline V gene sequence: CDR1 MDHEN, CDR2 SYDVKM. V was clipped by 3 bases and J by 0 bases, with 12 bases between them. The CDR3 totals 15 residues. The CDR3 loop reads CASSLATTLSYEQYF. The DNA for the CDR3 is TGTGCCAGCAGTTTGGCGACTACCCTCTCCTACGAGCAGTACTTC.

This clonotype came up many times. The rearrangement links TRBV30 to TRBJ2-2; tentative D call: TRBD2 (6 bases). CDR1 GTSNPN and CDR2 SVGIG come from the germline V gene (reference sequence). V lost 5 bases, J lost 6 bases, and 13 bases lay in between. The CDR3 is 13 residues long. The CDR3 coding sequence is TGTGCCTGGGGAGCGGGCGCCCCCGGGGAGCTGTTTTTT. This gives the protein CAWGAGAPGELFF.

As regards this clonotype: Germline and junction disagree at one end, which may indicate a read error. The CDR3 bases are TGTGCCAGCAGCCAAGAACGCCAGGGCAGGTTTGAAGCTCTCTTT. Its translation: CASSQERQGRFEALF. This rearrangement joins TRBV3-1 to TRBJ1-1; D may be TRBD1 (5 bases). The CDR3 totals 15 residues. Germline V gene sequence: CDR1 LGHDT, CDR2 YNNKEL (reference sequence).

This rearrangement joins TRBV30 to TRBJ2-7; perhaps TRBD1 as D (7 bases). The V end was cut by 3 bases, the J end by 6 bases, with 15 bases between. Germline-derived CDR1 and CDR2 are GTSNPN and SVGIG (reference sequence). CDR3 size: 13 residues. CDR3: CAWSAGQGGEQYF. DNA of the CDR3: TGTGCCTGGAGCGCTGGTCAGGGGGGCGAGCAGTACTTC. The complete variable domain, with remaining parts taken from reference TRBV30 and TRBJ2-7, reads SQTIHQWPATLVQPVGSPLSLECTVEGTSNPNLYWYRQAAGRGLQLLFYSVGIGQISSEVPQNLSASRPQDRQFILSSKKLLLSDSGFYLCAWSAGQGGEQYFGPGTRLTVT.

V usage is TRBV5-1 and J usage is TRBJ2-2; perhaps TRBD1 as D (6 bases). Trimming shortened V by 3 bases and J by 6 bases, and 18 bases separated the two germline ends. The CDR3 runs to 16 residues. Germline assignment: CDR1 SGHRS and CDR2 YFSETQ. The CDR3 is CASSSTGIWSPGELFF. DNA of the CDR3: TGCGCCAGCAGCTCAACAGGGATATGGAGTCCCGGGGAGCTGTTTTTT.

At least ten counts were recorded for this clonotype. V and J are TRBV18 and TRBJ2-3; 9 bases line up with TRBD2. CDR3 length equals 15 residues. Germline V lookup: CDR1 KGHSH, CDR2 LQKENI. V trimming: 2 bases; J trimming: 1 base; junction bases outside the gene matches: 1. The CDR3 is CASSPASGGTDTQYF. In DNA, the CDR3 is TGTGCCAGCTCACCAGCTAGCGGGGGCACAGATACGCAGTATTTT. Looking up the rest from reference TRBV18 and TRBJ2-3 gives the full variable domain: NAGVMQNPRHLVRRRGQEARLRCSPMKGHSHVYWYRQLPEEGLKFMVYLQKENIIDESGMPKERFSAEFPKEGPSILRIQQVVRGDSAAYFCASSPASGGTDTQYFGPGTRLTVL.

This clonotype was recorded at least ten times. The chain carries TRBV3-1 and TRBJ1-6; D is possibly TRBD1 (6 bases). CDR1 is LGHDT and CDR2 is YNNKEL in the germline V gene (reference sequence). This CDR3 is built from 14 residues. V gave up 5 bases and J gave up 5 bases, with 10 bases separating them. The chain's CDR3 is CASSDTGNNSPLHF. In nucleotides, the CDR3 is TGTGCCAGCAGCGATACAGGGAATAATTCACCCCTCCACTTT.